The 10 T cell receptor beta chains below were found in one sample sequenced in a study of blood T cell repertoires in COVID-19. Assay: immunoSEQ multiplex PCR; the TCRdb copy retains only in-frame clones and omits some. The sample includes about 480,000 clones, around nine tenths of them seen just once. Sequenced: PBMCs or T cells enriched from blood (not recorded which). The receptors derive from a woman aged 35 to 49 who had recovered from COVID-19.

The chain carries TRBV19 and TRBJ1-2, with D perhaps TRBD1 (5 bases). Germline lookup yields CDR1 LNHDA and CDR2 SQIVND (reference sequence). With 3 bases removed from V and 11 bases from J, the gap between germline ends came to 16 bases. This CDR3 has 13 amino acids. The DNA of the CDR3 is TGTGCCAGTAGTATCCCCGGGGGAAGAGCATACACCTTC. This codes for CASSIPGGRAYTF.

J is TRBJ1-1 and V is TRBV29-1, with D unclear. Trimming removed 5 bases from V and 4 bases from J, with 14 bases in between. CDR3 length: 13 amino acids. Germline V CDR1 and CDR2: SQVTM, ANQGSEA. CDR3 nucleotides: TGCAGCGTTATAAGGAGGGTCTCCACTGAAGCTTTCTTT. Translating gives CSVIRRVSTEAFF.

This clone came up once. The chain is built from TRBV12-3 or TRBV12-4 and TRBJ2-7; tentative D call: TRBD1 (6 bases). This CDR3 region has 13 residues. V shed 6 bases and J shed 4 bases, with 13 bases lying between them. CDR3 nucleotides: TGTGCCAGCAGCCCGACAGGAGTATACGAGCAGTACTTC. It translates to CASSPTGVYEQYF.

The CDR3 protein is CATSGGVGESNYGYTF. The DNA for the CDR3 is TGTGCCACCAGCGGAGGGGTAGGGGAATCTAACTATGGCTACACCTTC. The chain has TRBV15 and TRBJ1-2, with a weak D call TRBD1 (5 bases). Germline assignment: CDR1 LNHNV and CDR2 YYDKDF (reference sequence). The V end lost 5 bases, the J end lost 0 bases, and 16 bases lay between the germline ends. The CDR3 spans 16 residues.

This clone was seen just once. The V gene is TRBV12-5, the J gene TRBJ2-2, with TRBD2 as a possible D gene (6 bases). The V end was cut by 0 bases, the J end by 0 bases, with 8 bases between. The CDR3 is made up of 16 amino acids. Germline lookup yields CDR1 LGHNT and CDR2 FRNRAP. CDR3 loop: CASGLVRGTNTGELFF. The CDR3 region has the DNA TGTGCTAGTGGTTTGGTACGGGGGACGAACACCGGGGAGCTGTTTTTT.

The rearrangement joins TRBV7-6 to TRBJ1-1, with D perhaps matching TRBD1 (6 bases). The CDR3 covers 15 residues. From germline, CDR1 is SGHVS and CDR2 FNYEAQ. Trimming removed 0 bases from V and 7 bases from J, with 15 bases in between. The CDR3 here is CASSLAESGRGEAFF. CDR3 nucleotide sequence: TGTGCCAGCAGCTTAGCTGAGTCAGGCAGGGGTGAAGCTTTCTTT.

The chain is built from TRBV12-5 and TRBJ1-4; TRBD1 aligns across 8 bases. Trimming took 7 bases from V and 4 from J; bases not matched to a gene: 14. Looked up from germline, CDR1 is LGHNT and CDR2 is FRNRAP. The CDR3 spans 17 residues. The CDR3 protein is CASATLGTGPFNEKLFF. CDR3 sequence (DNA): TGTGCTAGTGCCACCCTCGGGACAGGACCCTTTAATGAAAAACTGTTTTTT.

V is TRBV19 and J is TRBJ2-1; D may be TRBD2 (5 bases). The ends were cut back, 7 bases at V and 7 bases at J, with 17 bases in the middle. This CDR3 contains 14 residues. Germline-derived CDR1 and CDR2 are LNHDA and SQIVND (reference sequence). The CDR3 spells CASTTREYVNEQFF. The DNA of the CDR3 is TGTGCCAGTACGACGAGGGAATATGTGAATGAGCAGTTCTTC.

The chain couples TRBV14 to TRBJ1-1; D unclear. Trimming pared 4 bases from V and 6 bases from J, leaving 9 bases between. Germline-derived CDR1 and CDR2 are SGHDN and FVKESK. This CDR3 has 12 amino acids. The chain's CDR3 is CASSPRVAEAFF. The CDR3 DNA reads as TGTGCCAGCAGCCCTAGAGTGGCTGAAGCTTTCTTT.

CDR3: CASSITGWSEQYF. The CDR3 DNA follows: TGTGCCAGTAGTATCACAGGGTGGTCCGAGCAGTACTTC. This sequence joins TRBV19 and TRBJ2-7; possible D gene TRBD1, 6 bases. The CDR3 length is 13 residues. V gave up 3 bases and J gave up 6 bases, with 12 bases separating them. Germline loops: CDR1 LNHDA, CDR2 SQIVND (reference sequence).